A single sample gave rise to the 28 T cell receptor beta chains below, sequenced in a study of blood T cell repertoires in COVID-19. This table comes from immunoSEQ multiplex PCR, and its TCRdb copy is limited to in-frame clones, with some not included. The sample holds about 160,000 clones, approximately 86% seen once. Source material: peripheral blood. These receptors all stem from a woman between 55 and 75 years old who had recovered from COVID-19.

The gene calls are TRBV28 and TRBJ1-2; D is unresolved. Between the trimmed V and J ends, which lost 5 bases and 1 base, there was a span of 17 bases. This CDR3 is built from 16 residues. Germline CDR1 is MDHEN and CDR2 is SYDVKM. This CDR3 reads CASSPPAGLHNYGYTF. Here the CDR3 DNA reads TGTGCCAGCAGTCCTCCCGCGGGCCTACATAACTATGGCTACACCTTC.

This rearrangement joins TRBV11-2 to TRBJ2-1; 8 bases match TRBD2. The V segment lost 6 bases and the J segment 8 bases; nucleotides outside the gene matches: 15. Germline assignment: CDR1 SGHAT and CDR2 FQNNGV. This CDR3 has 16 residues. This CDR3 is CASRFGVAGSVDEQFF. The CDR3 DNA reads TGTGCCAGCAGGTTCGGGGTAGCGGGAAGTGTAGATGAGCAGTTCTTC.

V usage is TRBV5-6 and J usage is TRBJ1-2; possible D gene TRBD1, 5 bases. The CDR3 spans 16 residues. Looked up from germline, CDR1 is SGHDT and CDR2 is YYEEEE. The V gene lost 4 bases and the J gene lost 2 bases, with 18 bases spanning the gap. CDR3 nucleotides: TGTGCCAGCAGCCCGGCGCGGGGGGTCGGGAACTATGGCTACACCTTC. This encodes CASSPARGVGNYGYTF.

The chain uses TRBV12-3 or TRBV12-4 and TRBJ2-7; a possible D gene is TRBD1 (6 bases). The CDR3 totals 12 residues. Trimming took 1 base from V and 5 from J, leaving 6 bases between them. CDR3: CASSLGGHEQYF. The DNA for the CDR3 is TGTGCCAGCAGTTTAGGGGGGCACGAGCAGTACTTC.

This clone has more than one count but fewer than ten. The chain is built from TRBV2 and TRBJ1-6; TRBD1 matches 7 bases. The V and J ends lost 4 bases and 4 bases, in that order; junction bases with no gene match: 4. Germline loops: CDR1 SNHLY, CDR2 FYNNEI. The CDR3 consists of 15 residues. CDR3 in amino acids: CASSAGTVYNSPLHF. CDR3 nucleotide sequence: TGTGCCAGCAGTGCCGGGACAGTATATAATTCACCCCTCCACTTT. The full variable domain, its missing parts supplied by reference TRBV2 and TRBJ1-6, is EPEVTQTPSHQVTQMGQEVILRCVPISNHLYFYWYRQILGQKVEFLVSFYNNEISEKSEIFDDQFSVERPDGSNFTLKIRSTKLEDSAMYFCASSAGTVYNSPLHFGNGTRLTVT.

This clone was counted a single time. The V and J genes are TRBV19 and TRBJ2-1, with TRBD1 as a possible D gene (6 bases). Germline lookup yields CDR1 LNHDA and CDR2 SQIVND (reference sequence). This CDR3 has 16 residues. V was clipped by 3 bases and J by 0 bases, with 12 bases between them. For the CDR3, the DNA is TGTGCCAGTAGTATCGAACAGGGAAGCTCCTACAATGAGCAGTTCTTC. It encodes CASSIEQGSSYNEQFF. Filled out from reference TRBV19 and TRBJ2-1, the complete variable domain reads DGGITQSPKYLFRKEGQNVTLSCEQNLNHDAMYWYRQDPGQGLRLIYYSQIVNDFQKGDIAEGYSVSREKKESFPLTVTSAQKNPTAFYLCASSIEQGSSYNEQFFGPGTRLTVL.

V and J are TRBV29-1 and TRBJ2-2; weak D call: TRBD2 (5 bases). Germline V gene sequence: CDR1 SQVTM, CDR2 ANQGSEA. The CDR3 spans 14 residues. V lost 5 bases, J lost 0 bases, and 10 bases lay in between. The CDR3 loop reads CSVQIGANTGELFF. DNA for the CDR3: TGCAGCGTTCAGATCGGGGCGAACACCGGGGAGCTGTTTTTT.

This chain joins TRBV14 and TRBJ1-1, with D unclear. This CDR3 contains 14 residues. CDR1 is SGHDN, CDR2 FVKESK, per germline. V lost 11 bases, J lost 7 bases, and 23 bases lay in between. The CDR3 DNA follows: TGTGCCGGAAAACGCTGGCAGGCACCTCTTGAAGCTTTCTTT. Its protein is CAGKRWQAPLEAFF.

This clone was recorded a few times. The J gene is TRBJ2-7, the V gene TRBV7-3; 7 positions match TRBD2. This CDR3 is built from 17 residues. J lost 3 bases, V lost 1 base, and 12 bases had no gene match. Germline assignment: CDR1 SGHTA and CDR2 FQGTGA. CDR3 sequence (DNA): TGTGCCAGCAGCTTAAGGGACCGGGAGGCAGGGAGCTACGAGCAGTACTTC. This codes for CASSLRDREAGSYEQYF. Full variable domain (missing parts from reference TRBV7-3 and TRBJ2-7): GAGVSQTPSNKVTEKGKYVELRCDPISGHTALYWYRQSLGQGPEFLIYFQGTGAADDSGLPNDRFFAVRPEGSVSTLKIQRTERGDSAVYLCASSLRDREAGSYEQYFGPGTRLTVT.

The rearrangement joins TRBV10-3 to TRBJ2-1; the D gene is possibly TRBD1 (5 bases). V was cut by 5 bases and J by 7 bases, with 15 bases left in between. The length of the CDR3 is 14 residues. Germline CDR1 is ENHRY and CDR2 is SYGVKD. The chain's CDR3 is CAISFQGGINEQFF. The CDR3 nucleotides are TGTGCCATCAGTTTTCAGGGTGGGATAAATGAGCAGTTCTTC.

This chain uses TRBV5-1 with TRBJ1-2, with TRBD1 matching 11 bases. V was clipped by 0 bases and J by 4 bases; unmatched bases: 2. This CDR3 is built from 15 residues. CDR1 and CDR2 from the germline V gene are SGHRS and YFSETQ. CDR3: CASSLEGQGVYGYTF. The CDR3 DNA reads TGCGCCAGCAGCTTGGAGGGACAGGGGGTCTATGGCTACACCTTC.

The table lists this clone with a count of one. The chain has TRBV12-3 or TRBV12-4 and TRBJ2-5; D remains ambiguous. V lost 6 bases to trimming and J lost 2 bases, with 10 bases between them. CDR3 length: 13 amino acids. In nucleotides, the CDR3 is TGTGCCAGCAGCCTCCTAGTACAAGAGACCCAGTACTTC. Its protein product is CASSLLVQETQYF.

This clone was counted only a few times. The chain joins TRBV5-1 to TRBJ1-2; TRBD1 agrees at 7 bases. J gave up 7 bases and V 1 base, and 10 bases lay outside the gene matches. Germline V gene sequence: CDR1 SGHRS, CDR2 YFSETQ. The CDR3 sequence is 15 residues long. As DNA, the CDR3 is TGCGCCAGCAGCTTGACTGGGCTACAGGGGACTGGCTACACCTTC. Translated: CASSLTGLQGTGYTF.

This chain connects TRBV5-1 to TRBJ2-1; TRBD2 matches at 8 bases. The germline V gene encodes CDR1 SGHRS and CDR2 YFSETQ. The CDR3 length is 13 residues. V was clipped by 4 bases and J by 15 bases; unmatched bases: 12. This CDR3 reads CASSPDPSGRRFF. The CDR3 DNA reads as TGCGCCAGCAGCCCGGACCCGAGCGGGAGAAGGTTCTTC.

The V and J genes are TRBV7-9 and TRBJ2-5; possible D gene TRBD1, 6 bases. The V end lost 3 bases, the J end lost 1 base, and 9 bases lay between the germline ends. CDR3 length equals 14 residues. The V gene's germline CDR1 is SEHNR and CDR2 FQNEAQ (reference sequence). The chain's CDR3 is CASSLDSAQETQYF. The CDR3 DNA reads TGTGCCAGCAGCTTGGACAGCGCCCAAGAGACCCAGTACTTC. The full variable domain, with the rest looked up from reference TRBV7-9 and TRBJ2-5, is DTGVSQNPRHKITKRGQNVTFRCDPISEHNRLYWYRQTLGQGPEFLTYFQNEAQLEKSRLLSDRFSAERPKGSFSTLEIQRTEQGDSAMYLCASSLDSAQETQYFGPGTRLLVL.

V usage is TRBV3-1 (or the pseudogene TRBV3-2) and J usage is TRBJ2-7, with 8 positions matching TRBD2. Trimming took 1 base from V and 4 from J; bases not matched to a gene: 3. This CDR3 has 14 amino acids. Germline loops: CDR1 LGHDT, CDR2 YNNKEL (reference sequence). CDR3 region: CASSQGSGGYEQYF. The CDR3 nucleotides are TGTGCCAGCAGCCAAGGAAGCGGGGGTTACGAGCAGTACTTC.

The chain employs TRBV5-6 and TRBJ2-1, with D perhaps TRBD2 (6 bases). Between the trimmed V and J ends, which lost 0 bases and 0 bases, there was a span of 10 bases. The CDR3 extends over 16 amino acids. CDR1 and CDR2 (germline): SGHDT, YYEEEE. CDR3 in amino acids: CASSLGGTLSYNEQFF. The DNA for the CDR3 is TGTGCCAGCAGCTTGGGGGGGACTCTCTCCTACAATGAGCAGTTCTTC.

The V call is TRBV19, the J call TRBJ2-5; 10 bases fit TRBD2. V lost 10 bases to trimming and J lost 3 bases; unmatched junction nucleotides: 14. Looked up from germline, CDR1 is LNHDA and CDR2 is SQIVND (reference sequence). This CDR3 spans 16 amino acids. CDR3 loop: CATSFGVLAGKETQYF. In nucleotides, the CDR3 is TGTGCCACTTCTTTCGGGGTACTAGCGGGGAAAGAGACCCAGTACTTC.

The rearrangement links TRBV3-1 (or the pseudogene TRBV3-2) to TRBJ2-3; 7 bases agree with TRBD2. After removal of 5 bases from V and 7 bases from J, the junction contained 3 bases not matched to a gene. Germline assignment: CDR1 LGHDT and CDR2 YNNKEL (reference sequence). This CDR3 is 12 amino acids long. The CDR3 sequence is CASSAGDYTQYF. CDR3 DNA: TGTGCCAGCAGCGCGGGGGATTATACGCAGTATTTT.

V and J are TRBV28 and TRBJ1-2, with 10 bases that match TRBD1. The CDR3 spans 17 residues. Trimming cost V 4 bases and J 0 bases; bases outside gene matches: 8. The germline V gene encodes CDR1 MDHEN and CDR2 SYDVKM. CDR3: CASSSSGGTGANYGYTF. For the CDR3, the DNA is TGTGCCAGCAGTTCCTCGGGGGGGACAGGGGCTAACTATGGCTACACCTTC.

This sequence joins TRBV5-8 and TRBJ2-2; 10 bases agree with TRBD2. Germline trimming cut 5 bases from V and 8 bases from J; bases unmatched to any gene: 12. The CDR3 sequence is 16 residues long. CDR1 and CDR2 (germline): SGHTS, YDEGEE. The CDR3 DNA reads as TGTGCCAGCAGTCCCGGCCGGACTAGCGGCAATGGGGAGCTGTTTTTT. It is translated as CASSPGRTSGNGELFF.

J is TRBJ2-7 and V is TRBV7-2; D gene unclear. The germline CDR1 and CDR2 sequences are SGHTA and FQGNSA. Trimming removed 2 bases from V and 6 bases from J, with 11 bases in between. CDR3 length: 13 amino acids. CDR3 amino acids: CASSLSGTTEQYF. Written as DNA, the CDR3 is TGTGCCAGCAGCTTAAGTGGCACTACCGAGCAGTACTTC.

The V and J genes are TRBV28 and TRBJ1-6, with 10 bases aligning to TRBD1. V lost 5 bases, J lost 9 bases, and 7 bases stayed unmatched. This CDR3 is built from 15 residues. CDR1 and CDR2 from the germline V gene are MDHEN and SYDVKM. DNA for the CDR3: TGTGCCAGCAGTCCGAGGGGACAGGGGAGTTCACCCCTCCACTTT. Amino acids: CASSPRGQGSSPLHF. The full variable domain, with the rest looked up from reference TRBV28 and TRBJ1-6, is DVKVTQSSRYLVKRTGEKVFLECVQDMDHENMFWYRQDPGLGLRLIYFSYDVKMKEKGDIPEGYSVSREKKERFSLILESASTNQTSMYLCASSPRGQGSSPLHFGNGTRLTVT.

V is TRBV2 and J is TRBJ2-1, with TRBD1 matching over 7 bases. The V and J ends lost 6 bases and 4 bases, in that order; junction bases with no gene match: 9. There are 15 residues in the CDR3. Germline CDR1 and CDR2: SNHLY and FYNNEI. CDR3 nucleotides: TGTGCCAGCAGGATAACAGGGGTCAGGTACAATGAGCAGTTCTTC. It specifies CASRITGVRYNEQFF.

The chain is built from TRBV7-3 and TRBJ2-5; D may be TRBD1 (5 bases). The CDR3 is made up of 15 amino acids. Per the germline V gene, CDR1 is SGHTA and CDR2 is FQGTGA. The V and J ends lost 0 bases and 3 bases respectively, with 11 bases between them. The CDR3 DNA sequence: TGTGCCAGCAGCTTAACAGGGGCAGATAAAGAGACCCAGTACTTC. Protein product: CASSLTGADKETQYF.

J is TRBJ1-4 and V is TRBV4-3; unclear D gene. Trimming removed 0 bases at V and 4 bases at J, with 6 bases between. This CDR3 contains 14 residues. CDR1 is LGHNA, CDR2 YSLEER, per germline. CDR3 sequence: CASSQDEVNEKLFF. In DNA, the CDR3 is TGCGCCAGCAGCCAAGATGAGGTTAATGAAAAACTGTTTTTT.

The chain uses TRBV6-1 and TRBJ1-2, with TRBD1 as a possible D gene (5 bases). V lost 3 bases, J lost 4 bases, and 9 bases lay in between. Looked up from germline, CDR1 is MNHNS and CDR2 is SASEGT. The CDR3 extends over 13 amino acids. The CDR3 region is CASSDPDSYGYTF. The CDR3 DNA is TGTGCCAGCAGTGACCCAGACAGCTATGGCTACACCTTC.

This rearrangement joins TRBV11-2 to TRBJ1-1; 8 bases match TRBD1. V was clipped by 0 bases and J by 1 base; unmatched bases: 1. The CDR3 is 15 amino acids. Germline CDR1 SGHAT, CDR2 FQNNGV. CDR3 bases: TGTGCCAGCAGCTTAGACGGGACAGGGAACACTGAAGCTTTCTTT. Translating gives CASSLDGTGNTEAFF.